This T cell receptor beta chain was observed in a study of blood T cell repertoires in COVID-19. Study at large: In each case, the material was cDNA or gDNA derived from T cells, B-cell-depleted T cells, or PBMCs.

Original methodology: Amplification from reference gene primers served as the basis for estimated nucleated cell counts. Clones were sequenced by immunoSEQ multiplex PCR, and TCRdb holds only the in-frame ones, with some missing. V and J calls and clone size are those listed in that table; D and trimming were worked out from the DNA. This sample has approximately 170,000 clones, with about 80% found just once. Sequencing was carried out using PBMCs or T cells enriched from blood (not recorded which). The sequence was collected from a woman aged 65 to 85 in a cohort exposed to, infected with or recovered from COVID-19 (not recorded which).

The CDR3: CASSSSPYRATNEKLFF. CDR3 coding DNA: TGTGCCAGCAGCTCCAGCCCTTACAGGGCAACTAATGAAAAACTGTTTTTT. The chain is built from TRBV11-3 and TRBJ1-4, with D possibly TRBD1 on 6 matching bases. V shed 4 bases and J shed 0 bases, with 15 bases lying between them. Germline V gene sequence: CDR1 SGHNT, CDR2 YENEEA. The CDR3 extends over 17 amino acids.